The T cell receptor (beta chain) under discussion was sequenced for a study of blood T cell repertoires in COVID-19. Sequencing used immunoSEQ multiplex PCR; TCRdb keeps in-frame clones, though not all of them. The data hold about 200,000 clones, with about 94% observed a single time. The CDR3 spans 16 residues. V gave up 2 bases and J gave up 2 bases, with 13 bases separating them. The source material was peripheral blood. This TCR came from a man aged 55 to 70 with COVID-19, enrolled during active disease. V gene TRBV23-1 combines with J gene TRBJ1-3; TRBD1 is a possible D gene (5 bases). TRBV23-1 is flagged as an ORF with uncertain function. The CDR3 nucleotides read TGCGCCAGCAGTCAACGTTCGGCAGGGACTGGAAACACCATATATTTT. Translation: CASSQRSAGTGNTIYF.